This T cell receptor (beta chain) came from a study of T cells expressing NK-cell markers. Study context: It was sorted CD3+CD56-NKG2C+, CD3+CD56+NKG2C- and CD3+CD56+NKG2C+ T cells that provided the TCR beta repertoires.

The CDR3 length is 16 residues. Germline CDR1 reads SGHDT; CDR2 reads YYEEEE. TCR beta libraries carry UMIs added by 5'RACE template switching. TCRdb re-called the 5' RACE reads; one entry per CDR3 protein, DNA not given. The repertoire table contains approximately 15,000 distinct CDR3 sequences. Findings of the study overall: The HCMV specificity of the expanded NKG2C+ T cell clones stayed unresolved. There were several donors in whom these clonotypes also led the CD3+CD56-NKG2C+ fraction.

Comment on this clonotype: Its antigen is currently unknown.

The chain has TRBV5-6 and TRBJ2-3; the TCRdb call, TRBD1, lacks DNA for checking. The receptor comes from a man between 18 and 69 years old in good health. What was sequenced was blood T cells: a sorted CD56 or NKG2C T cell subset, CD4+ or CD8+ T cells, or bulk PBMC T cells (not recorded which). CDR3: CASSLGPGGATDTQYF.